This is a list of T cell receptor beta chains from one sample in a study of cytomegalovirus exposure and HLA in healthy donors. Using immunoSEQ multiplex PCR, the repertoire was profiled, and TCRdb retains in-frame clones only, with some absent. Here the sample spans 100,000 to 150,000 clones, over 90% being singletons. The sample consisted of PBMCs. All receptors come from a woman younger than 30 in good health and CMV-seronegative. Both conserved end residues are part of each CDR3. The D gene is left open where the match is weak. Part of the rows lack a size; the others show once, few, many or a class for expanded clones.

>TRBJ2-5|TRBD2|TRBV7-8|.
CASIGTSGSFGETQYF
TGTGCCAGCATCGGGACTAGCGGGAGTTTCGGGGAGACCCAGTACTTC
>TRBJ2-1|.|TRBV6-1|few
CASSEAIPRGSGEQFF
TGTGCCAGCAGTGAAGCCATCCCCCGGGGGAGTGGTGAGCAGTTCTTC
>TRBJ1-4|.|TRBV9|.
CASSVAGRVREKLFF
TGTGCCAGCAGCGTAGCAGGCAGGGTACGGGAAAAACTGTTTTTT
>TRBJ2-2|TRBD1|TRBV6-5|.
CASRGRGYTGELFF
TGTGCCAGCCGCGGCAGGGGGTACACCGGGGAGCTGTTTTTT
>TRBJ2-3|.|TRBV27|.
CASGRGTDTDTQYF
TGTGCCAGCGGCCGCGGGACGGACACAGATACGCAGTATTTT
>TRBJ1-1|TRBD1|TRBV29-1|.
CSVESRQGLNTEAFF
TGCAGCGTTGAATCACGACAGGGACTGAACACTGAAGCTTTCTTT
>TRBJ1-5|TRBD1|TRBV18|.
CASTTGQISNQPQHF
TGTGCCAGCACAACGGGACAGATTAGCAATCAGCCCCAGCATTTT
>TRBJ1-2|TRBD1|TRBV11-2|.
CASSLGGQGISGYGYTF
TGTGCCAGCAGCCTGGGGGGACAGGGGATCTCTGGCTATGGCTACACCTTC
>TRBJ1-3|TRBD1|TRBV18|.
CASSPTGTGVGNTIYF
TGTGCCAGCTCACCGACCGGGACAGGGGTTGGAAACACCATATATTTT
>TRBJ1-5|.|TRBV19|.
CASSMTGYNQPQHF
TGTGCCAGTAGTATGACGGGGTACAATCAGCCCCAGCATTTT
>TRBJ2-2|TRBD2|TRBV7-9|.
CASSLSLSSGRSGTGELFF
TGTGCCAGCAGCTTGAGTCTTTCTAGCGGCCGATCGGGGACCGGGGAGCTGTTTTTT
>TRBJ2-2|.|TRBV2|.
CASSPSVAGELFF
TGTGCCAGCAGTCCCTCGGTTGCCGGGGAGCTGTTTTTT
>TRBJ2-4|TRBD2|TRBV28|.
CASRSVAGYPKNIQYF
TGTGCCAGCAGGAGCGTAGCGGGATATCCCAAAAACATTCAGTACTTC
>TRBJ1-2|TRBD1|TRBV5-1|.
CASSETGGPFDGYTF
TGCGCCAGCAGCGAAACAGGGGGCCCTTTTGATGGCTACACCTTC
>TRBJ2-1|.|TRBV6-5|.
CASSYTWGGPGEQFF
TGTGCCAGCAGTTACACGTGGGGGGGGCCGGGTGAGCAGTTCTTC
>TRBJ1-1|.|TRBV6-4|.
CASSDFPGQTEAFF
TGTGCCAGCAGTGACTTTCCCGGACAGACTGAAGCTTTCTTT
>TRBJ1-5|.|TRBV11-2|.
CASSYGGLQPQHF
TGTGCCAGCAGCTACGGCGGGCTTCAGCCCCAGCATTTT
>TRBJ1-5|.|TRBV7-2|.
CASSLGSGAQHF
TGTGCCAGCAGCTTAGGTTCAGGGGCCCAGCATTTT